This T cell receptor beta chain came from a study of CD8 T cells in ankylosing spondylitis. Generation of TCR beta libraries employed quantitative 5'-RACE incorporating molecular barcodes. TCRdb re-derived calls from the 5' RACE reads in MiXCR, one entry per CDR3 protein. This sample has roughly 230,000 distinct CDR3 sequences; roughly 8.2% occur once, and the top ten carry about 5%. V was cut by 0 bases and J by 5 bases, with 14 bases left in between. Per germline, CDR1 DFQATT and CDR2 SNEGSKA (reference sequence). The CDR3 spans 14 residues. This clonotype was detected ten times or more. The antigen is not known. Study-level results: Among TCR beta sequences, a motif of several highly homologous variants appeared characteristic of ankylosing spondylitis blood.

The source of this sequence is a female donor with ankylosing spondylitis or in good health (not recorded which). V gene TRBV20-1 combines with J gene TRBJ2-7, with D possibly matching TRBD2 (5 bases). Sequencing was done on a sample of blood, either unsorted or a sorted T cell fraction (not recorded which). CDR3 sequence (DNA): TGCAGTGCTAGAGATGGGCCTAGCTTCCACGAGCAGTACTTC. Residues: CSARDGPSFHEQYF.